The source of this T cell receptor (beta chain) is a study of cytomegalovirus exposure and HLA in healthy donors. Remarks on this clone: Antigen: not known.

The study, taken as a whole, reports: It was reported that the classifier diagnosed cytomegalovirus status with high specificity and sensitivity in both the original and validation cohorts. 164 TCR beta chains were listed as cytomegalovirus-associated. Many donors shared some public TCRs, even though most TCR sequences were rare.

The V gene lost 0 bases and the J gene lost 7 bases, with 10 bases spanning the gap. Germline values: CDR1 MGHRA, CDR2 YSYEKL. The CDR3 loop spans 14 amino acids. Profiling relied on immunoSEQ multiplex PCR, and the TCRdb table lists in-frame clones only, not all of them. The profile shows over 150,000 clones, about 86% of them singletons. Material: PBMCs. The chain has TRBV4-1 and TRBJ2-1; unclear D gene. The clonotype was recovered from a human donor in good health. CDR3 nucleotides: TGCGCCAGCAGCCAAGATTGGCTTAAAAATGAGCAGTTCTTC. Translating it yields CASSQDWLKNEQFF.